This record covers a single T cell receptor (beta chain). Its antigen is not identified. The entry originates in a study of T cells in localized non-small cell lung cancer. Study-wide findings and caveats: Longer overall survival associated with higher blood T cell density; shorter survival with higher adjacent-lung clonality.

Libraries were prepared by immunoSEQ multiplex PCR; TCRdb keeps only in-frame clonotypes and omits some of them. The top ten hold roughly a fifth of the sample, which has about 70,000 clones, about nine tenths seen once. This clonotype was sampled from a male donor aged 60 or older with stage III squamous cell lung carcinoma. Source: peripheral blood, taken before any cancer treatment.

CDR3 DNA sequence: TGTGCCAGCAGACCCGGGACCCGAACAGATACGCAGTATTTT. As protein: CASRPGTRTDTQYF. The chain couples TRBV6-1 to TRBJ2-3, with D tentatively TRBD1 or TRBD2 (5 bases each). The CDR3 loop spans 14 amino acids. V gave up 6 bases and J gave up 3 bases, with 13 bases separating them. Germline loops: CDR1 MNHNS, CDR2 SASEGT.